The 21 T cell receptor beta chains below were found in one sample sequenced in a study of control samples from healthy donors and cancer patients. The table came from immunoSEQ multiplex PCR; TCRdb's copy has only in-frame clones and leaves some out. Here the sample spans some 120,000 clones, 75% to 95% being singletons. The sequenced material came from blood. The receptors stem from a young man in good health.

The rearrangement joins TRBV29-1 to TRBJ1-2, with D perhaps TRBD1 (5 bases). The CDR3 totals 13 residues. V lost 3 bases and J lost 7, with 15 bases in between. The germline CDR1 and CDR2 sequences are SQVTM and ANQGSEA. The CDR3 sequence is CSVELRLGLGYTF. CDR3 DNA sequence: TGCAGCGTTGAGCTCCGATTGGGGCTTGGCTACACCTTC.

This sequence joins TRBV7-9 and TRBJ2-7; D possibly corresponds to TRBD1 (6 bases). Per germline, CDR1 SEHNR and CDR2 FQNEAQ (reference sequence). This CDR3 is 14 amino acids long. Trimming took 7 bases from V and 6 from J, leaving 19 bases between them. The CDR3 loop is CASMAKQGRSEQYF. The CDR3 DNA follows: TGTGCCAGCATGGCAAAACAGGGAAGGAGCGAGCAGTACTTC.

The chain uses TRBV9 and TRBJ1-4; TRBD1 agrees at 7 bases. V lost 0 bases, J lost 7 bases, and 6 bases stayed unmatched. The CDR3 covers 15 residues. Germline V CDR1 and CDR2: SGDLS, YYNGEE. CDR3 sequence reads: CASSVGPGGGEKLFF. The DNA of the CDR3 is TGTGCCAGCAGCGTAGGCCCAGGGGGAGGTGAAAAACTGTTTTTT.

This rearrangement joins TRBV5-1 to TRBJ2-3; tentative D call: TRBD1 (6 bases). The CDR3 spans 15 residues. V lost 0 bases to trimming and J lost 2 bases, with 10 bases between them. Germline V gene sequence: CDR1 SGHRS, CDR2 YFSETQ. The CDR3 sequence is CASSLVGQHTDTQYF. The DNA of the CDR3 is TGCGCCAGCAGCTTGGTAGGACAGCACACAGATACGCAGTATTTT.

This clone appeared a single time. The chain links TRBV18 to TRBJ1-5; unclear D gene. Germline-derived CDR1 and CDR2 are KGHSH and LQKENI. The CDR3 runs 16 residues. The V end was cut by 2 bases, the J end by 1 base, with 12 bases between. The DNA of the CDR3 is TGTGCCAGCTCACCAACGGGAGGCATGAGCAATCAGCCCCAGCATTTT. This translates into CASSPTGGMSNQPQHF.

The chain couples TRBV13 to TRBJ1-1; D ambiguous. The CDR3 runs 14 residues. The germline V gene has CDR1 PRHDT and CDR2 FYEKMQ (reference sequence). Trimming removed 3 bases at V and 2 bases at J, with 10 bases between. Here the CDR3 reads CASSFPGINTEAFF. DNA of the CDR3: TGTGCCAGCAGCTTCCCAGGAATCAACACTGAAGCTTTCTTT.

The chain couples TRBV5-5 to TRBJ2-2; D gene uncertain. Germline loops: CDR1 SGHKS, CDR2 YYEKEE (reference sequence). V gave up 0 bases and J gave up 6 bases, with 12 bases separating them. The CDR3 has 15 amino acids. DNA of the CDR3: TGTGCCAGCAGCTTGGAAGGGAAAGGGTCCGGGGAGCTGTTTTTT. Its protein is CASSLEGKGSGELFF. The whole variable domain, filled in from reference TRBV5-5 and TRBJ2-2, reads DAGVTQSPTHLIKTRGQQVTLRCSPISGHKSVSWYQQVLGQGPQFIFQYYEKEERGRGNFPDRFSARQFPNYSSELNVNALLLGDSALYLCASSLEGKGSGELFFGEGSRLTVL.

The V call is TRBV7-2, the J call TRBJ1-1; D uncertain. V was pared by 7 bases and J by 4 bases, with 10 bases between. The CDR3 spans 12 residues. Germline V gene sequence: CDR1 SGHTA, CDR2 FQGNSA. The CDR3 DNA reads as TGTGCCAGCACCGCCTGGGGCACTGAAGCTTTCTTT. This gives the protein CASTAWGTEAFF.

This clone was recorded only once. CDR3 loop: CSVLRGQTNEKLFF. DNA of the CDR3: TGCAGCGTCCTAAGGGGGCAGACTAATGAAAAACTGTTTTTT. The gene calls are TRBV29-1 and TRBJ1-4; 7 bases are shared with TRBD1. V lost 6 bases and J lost 2; bases outside the gene matches: 6. Germline lookup yields CDR1 SQVTM and CDR2 ANQGSEA. This CDR3 spans 14 amino acids.

In its sample, this clone was seen once. The rearrangement joins TRBV5-6 to TRBJ2-3; a possible D gene is TRBD2 (6 bases). V shed 1 base and J shed 0 bases, with 9 bases lying between them. Germline CDR1 is SGHDT and CDR2 is YYEEEE. This CDR3 has 15 amino acids. CDR3 bases: TGTGCCAGCAGCTTGACTAGCACTAGCACAGATACGCAGTATTTT. Translating it yields CASSLTSTSTDTQYF. Full variable domain (outside the CDR3, taken from reference TRBV5-6 and TRBJ2-3): DAGVTQSPTHLIKTRGQQVTLRCSPKSGHDTVSWYQQALGQGPQFIFQYYEEEERQRGNFPDRFSGHQFPNYSSELNVNALLLGDSALYLCASSLTSTSTDTQYFGPGTRLTVL.

The V and J genes are TRBV29-1 and TRBJ1-1, with D hard to call. Germline CDR1 reads SQVTM; CDR2 reads ANQGSEA. The V end lost 7 bases, the J end lost 0 bases, and 9 bases lay between the germline ends. This CDR3 has 12 residues. The CDR3 region is CSGFAVNTEAFF. For the CDR3, the DNA is TGCAGCGGCTTCGCAGTGAACACTGAAGCTTTCTTT.

The chain combines TRBV5-4 with TRBJ2-5; D tentatively fits TRBD1 or TRBD2 (5 bases each). The CDR3 runs 16 residues. From germline, CDR1 is SGHNT and CDR2 YYREEE (reference sequence). The ends were cut back, 2 bases at V and 4 bases at J, with 18 bases in the middle. The CDR3 loop is CASSLAALGVGETQYF. The DNA of the CDR3 is TGTGCCAGCAGCTTAGCGGCCCTAGGGGTGGGAGAGACCCAGTACTTC.

The V and J genes are TRBV19 and TRBJ1-5; D might be TRBD1 (6 bases). CDR1 and CDR2 (germline): LNHDA, SQIVND (reference sequence). Between the trimmed V and J ends, which lost 5 bases and 5 bases, there was a span of 16 bases. This CDR3 has 15 amino acids. CDR3 nucleotides: TGTGCCAGTAGTCTCGAGGACAGCGGAGATCAGCCCCAGCATTTT. This encodes CASSLEDSGDQPQHF.

This clone is a singleton in its sample. This chain links TRBV19 with TRBJ2-2, with 10 bases lining up with TRBD1. This CDR3 spans 14 amino acids. J was trimmed by 10 bases and V by 3 bases; bases with no gene match: 5. Germline CDR1 LNHDA, CDR2 SQIVND (reference sequence). CDR3 coding DNA: TGTGCCAGTAGTATCGGGACAGGGGATGCGGAGCTGTTTTTT. Protein product: CASSIGTGDAELFF.

The rearrangement links TRBV3-1 (or the pseudogene TRBV3-2) to TRBJ2-3; 7 nucleotides align to TRBD2. CDR1 and CDR2 from the germline V gene are LGHDT and YNNKEL (reference sequence). Trimming cost V 1 base and J 0 bases; bases outside gene matches: 4. This CDR3 is 16 amino acids long. Here the CDR3 reads CASSQGGGTSTDTQYF. The CDR3, as DNA: TGTGCCAGCAGCCAAGGGGGGGGTACAAGCACAGATACGCAGTATTTT.

The chain joins TRBV12-3 or TRBV12-4 to TRBJ2-1; 11 bases are shared with TRBD2. This CDR3 has 13 residues. The V and J ends lost 3 bases and 13 bases, in that order; junction bases with no gene match: 5. In nucleotides, the CDR3 is TGTGCCAGCAGTTTGGGACTAGCGGAATCACAGTTCTTC. Residues: CASSLGLAESQFF.

The chain combines TRBV18 with TRBJ2-5; 9 bases line up with TRBD1. The CDR3 has 14 residues. Germline CDR1 KGHSH, CDR2 LQKENI. V lost 3 bases to trimming and J lost 4 bases; unmatched junction nucleotides: 3. The CDR3 DNA is TGTGCCAGCTCACCGGGACAGGGTAGAGAGACCCAGTACTTC. It is translated as CASSPGQGRETQYF.

The J gene is TRBJ2-3, the V gene TRBV19; D is tentatively TRBD1 or TRBD2 (5 bases each). The CDR3 consists of 14 residues. V shed 8 bases and J shed 0 bases, with 12 bases lying between them. Germline CDR1 is LNHDA and CDR2 is SQIVND (reference sequence). The CDR3 sequence: CASQGRDSTDTQYF. CDR3 bases: TGTGCCAGTCAGGGAAGGGACAGCACAGATACGCAGTATTTT.

The chain combines TRBV3-1 (or the pseudogene TRBV3-2) with TRBJ1-4; D gene uncertain. V shed 1 base and J shed 0 bases, with 6 bases lying between them. This CDR3 is built from 15 residues. CDR1 is LGHDT, CDR2 YNNKEL, per germline (reference sequence). The CDR3 bases are TGTGCCAGCAGCCAAGTACCTGCAACTAATGAAAAACTGTTTTTT. Translated, it gives CASSQVPATNEKLFF.

V is TRBV7-8 and J is TRBJ2-4; D gene unclear. Trimming stripped 1 base from V and 0 bases from J, with 4 bases between. The CDR3 is 14 amino acids. CDR1 is SGHVS, CDR2 FQNEAQ, per germline. The CDR3 DNA sequence: TGTGCCAGCAGCTTAGACAGAGCCAAAAACATTCAGTACTTC. The encoded protein is CASSLDRAKNIQYF.

The CDR3 DNA reads TGTGCCAGTAGTAACCGGGAAATTACTTGGAGCTCCTACAATGAGCAGTTCTTC. It is translated as CASSNREITWSSYNEQFF. This chain uses TRBV19 with TRBJ2-1; the D gene is possibly TRBD2 (5 bases). Between the trimmed V and J ends, which lost 4 bases and 0 bases, there was a span of 19 bases. CDR1 LNHDA and CDR2 SQIVND come from the germline V gene (reference sequence). The CDR3 runs 18 residues. The full variable domain, in which reference TRBV19 and TRBJ2-1 provide the parts outside the CDR3, is DGGITQSPKYLFRKEGQNVTLSCEQNLNHDAMYWYRQDPGQGLRLIYYSQIVNDFQKGDIAEGYSVSREKKESFPLTVTSAQKNPTAFYLCASSNREITWSSYNEQFFGPGTRLTVL.